A selection of T cell receptor beta chains follows, all from one sample in a study of blood T cell repertoires in COVID-19. Produced via immunoSEQ multiplex PCR; TCRdb's table is partial and in-frame only. Seen here are about 39,000 clones, roughly nine tenths observed once, and the top ten hold 2% to 2.5%. Sequenced input: peripheral blood. These receptors were taken from a man between 45 and 60 years old with active COVID-19. Each CDR3 is given with its conserved first and last residue. Fields, in order: V gene, D gene, J gene, clone size, CDR3 DNA, CDR3 protein. A D gene is named only where the DNA matches it firmly. Clone size is shown for a subset of rows, as once, few, many or a class of expanded clone.

>TRBV5-6|TRBD1|TRBJ2-7|-
TGTGCCAGCAGCCTCTTTACAGGGGAACCTCAGTACTTC
CASSLFTGEPQYF
>TRBV4-1|TRBD2|TRBJ2-5|-
TGCGCCAGCAGCCAGGAACCCGGGACTAGCGGGAGCCTCGAGACCCAGTACTTC
CASSQEPGTSGSLETQYF
>TRBV7-6|TRBD2|TRBJ2-3|-
TGTGCCAGCAGCCCACCGACTAGCGGGATAGATACGCAGTATTTT
CASSPPTSGIDTQYF
>TRBV7-8|TRBD1|TRBJ1-1|once
TGTGCCAGCAGACCGTCAGGGGGCCCCGAAGCTTTCTTT
CASRPSGGPEAFF
>TRBV7-9|TRBD2|TRBJ2-1|-
TGTGCCAGCAGCCCGGGAACTAGCGGGGGGGACAATGAGCAGTTCTTC
CASSPGTSGGDNEQFF
>TRBV4-2|TRBD2|TRBJ2-1|-
TGTGCCAGCAGCCTAGACGTAGCGGGACTCAATGAGCAGTTCTTC
CASSLDVAGLNEQFF
>TRBV5-8|-|TRBJ1-2|-
TGTGCCAGCAGCTTGGACTGGGGAGCTAACTATGGCTACACCTTC
CASSLDWGANYGYTF
>TRBV4-2|-|TRBJ2-3|-
TGTGCCAGCAGCCAGACGACAGCAACAGATACGCAGTATTTT
CASSQTTATDTQYF
>TRBV7-2|TRBD2|TRBJ2-5|-
TGTGCCAGCAGCTTAGGTAGCGGGGGGGCTCAAGAGACCCAGTACTTC
CASSLGSGGAQETQYF
>TRBV27|-|TRBJ2-3|-
TGTGCCAGCAGTCCCCACCTTCCCACGGGGACGCAGTATTTT
CASSPHLPTGTQYF
>TRBV11-3|-|TRBJ2-1|-
TGTGCCAGCAGCGATAGAGGCCCTAGCTCCTACAATGAGCAGTTCTTC
CASSDRGPSSYNEQFF
>TRBV2|-|TRBJ1-5|-
TGTGCCAGCAGTGAAGCGCTTCGGGGATCCCAGCCCCAGCATTTT
CASSEALRGSQPQHF
>TRBV11-2|TRBD2|TRBJ2-5|-
TGTGCCAGCAGCTTAGGGGCGGGAGGGCCGAAAGAGACCCAGTACTTC
CASSLGAGGPKETQYF
>TRBV19|TRBD1|TRBJ2-3|-
TGTGCCAGTAGTGTCCTGGGACAGGGTGCGGGGGATACGCAGTATTTT
CASSVLGQGAGDTQYF
>TRBV7-2|-|TRBJ2-5|-
TGTGCCAGCAGCTCGGGTGTGGGGACCCAGTACTTC
CASSSGVGTQYF